This is a list of T cell receptor beta chains from one sample in a study of cytomegalovirus exposure and HLA in healthy donors. TCRdb keeps only in-frame clones here, not all; method: immunoSEQ multiplex PCR. Of 110,000 or so clones in the sample, around 82% are singletons; the top ten hold 5.4%. The specimen sequenced was PBMCs. These receptor sequences come from a woman in her twenties or thirties in good health and CMV-seropositive. Both conserved end residues are part of each CDR3. A D gene is named only where the DNA matches it firmly. For some rows the clone size is stated as once, few or many, or as a class when expanded; others skip it.

CDR3 protein | CDR3 DNA | V gene | clone size | J gene | D gene
CASSYGREAYNEQFF | TGTGCCAGCAGTTACGGGCGGGAGGCATACAATGAGCAGTTCTTC | TRBV6-5 | . | TRBJ2-1 | TRBD2
CASTPRVRADSEAFF | TGTGCCAGTACACCGAGGGTGCGGGCTGACTCTGAAGCTTTCTTT | TRBV19 | . | TRBJ1-1 | .
CASSPLAGQGTYNEQFF | TGTGCCAGCTCACCACTGGCGGGACAGGGTACCTACAATGAGCAGTTCTTC | TRBV18 | . | TRBJ2-1 | TRBD1
CASSLDRNSGNTIYF | TGTGCCAGCAGCCTCGACAGGAACTCTGGAAACACCATATATTTT | TRBV9 | . | TRBJ1-3 | .
CASTSGQGSTYNEQFF | TGTGCCAGCACATCGGGACAGGGGTCCACCTACAATGAGCAGTTCTTC | TRBV19 | few | TRBJ2-1 | TRBD1
CASSPPPGGHYGYTF | TGTGCCAGCAGCCCACCCCCGGGGGGCCACTATGGCTACACCTTC | TRBV9 | . | TRBJ1-2 | .
CASSYGQNNQPQHF | TGTGCCAGCAGTTACGGACAGAACAATCAGCCCCAGCATTTT | TRBV6-6 | . | TRBJ1-5 | .
CASRGLHYEQYF | TGTGCCAGCAGGGGGCTGCACTACGAGCAGTACTTC | TRBV27 | . | TRBJ2-7 | .
CASSGDIPDYTF | TGTGCCAGCAGTGGGGACATCCCTGACTACACCTTC | TRBV6-1 | . | TRBJ1-2 | .
CASKTRNTGELFF | TGTGCCAGCAAGACTAGAAACACCGGGGAGCTGTTTTTT | TRBV27 | . | TRBJ2-2 | .
CAIKHRKTGELFF | TGTGCCATCAAACACAGGAAGACCGGGGAGCTGTTTTTT | TRBV10-3 | few | TRBJ2-2 | .
CASSVVAGPDTQYF | TGTGCCAGCAGCGTAGTGGCAGGGCCAGATACGCAGTATTTT | TRBV9 | . | TRBJ2-3 | .
CASSLEGQGSSPLHF | TGTGCCAGCAGCCTAGAAGGACAGGGAAGTTCACCCCTCCACTTT | TRBV2 | . | TRBJ1-6 | TRBD1
CASSPTFGSGESYEQYF | TGTGCCAGCAGCCCGACGTTTGGTAGCGGGGAATCCTACGAGCAGTACTTC | TRBV7-9 | few | TRBJ2-7 | TRBD2
CASSLSEAQETQYF | TGTGCCAGCAGTTTAAGTGAGGCCCAAGAGACCCAGTACTTC | TRBV27 | . | TRBJ2-5 | .
CASSLGLAGRNEQFF | TGTGCCAGCAGCTTGGGCCTAGCGGGGAGAAATGAGCAGTTCTTC | TRBV5-5 | . | TRBJ2-1 | TRBD2
CAISEWGQSYEQYF | TGTGCCATCAGTGAATGGGGACAGTCCTACGAGCAGTACTTC | TRBV10-3 | . | TRBJ2-7 | TRBD1
CASSPGDRDAYGYTF | TGTGCCAGCAGTCCGGGGGACAGGGACGCCTATGGCTACACCTTC | TRBV27 | . | TRBJ1-2 | TRBD1
CSVDDRGLGNTIYF | TGCAGCGTTGACGACAGGGGGCTAGGAAACACCATATATTTT | TRBV29-1 | few | TRBJ1-3 | TRBD1
CASSYGQTEAFF | TGTGCCAGCAGCTACGGACAGACTGAAGCTTTCTTT | TRBV7-9 | . | TRBJ1-1 | .
CASSGGDRVLKVYEQYF | TGTGCCAGCAGTGGGGGGGACAGGGTATTAAAGGTCTACGAGCAGTACTTC | TRBV11-3 | . | TRBJ2-7 | TRBD1
CASSTQQGRSYNEQFF | TGTGCCAGTAGTACCCAACAGGGACGGTCCTACAATGAGCAGTTCTTC | TRBV19 | . | TRBJ2-1 | .
CASSVEGRSEAFF | TGTGCCAGCAGCGTAGAGGGGCGGTCTGAAGCTTTCTTT | TRBV9 | . | TRBJ1-1 | .
CASSVSNRGLEAFF | TGTGCCAGCAGTGTTTCGAACAGGGGGCTTGAAGCTTTCTTT | TRBV25-1 | . | TRBJ1-1 | TRBD1
CASSPPAGRMNTEAFF | TGTGCCAGCTCACCACCGGCGGGACGTATGAACACTGAAGCTTTCTTT | TRBV18 | . | TRBJ1-1 | .
CASSLKTSGSYEQYF | TGTGCCAGCAGCTTAAAGACTAGCGGATCCTACGAGCAGTACTTC | TRBV5-6 | . | TRBJ2-7 | TRBD2
CASSLVDRGYEQYF | TGTGCCAGCAGCTTAGTGGACAGGGGCTACGAGCAGTACTTC | TRBV7-8 | . | TRBJ2-7 | TRBD1
CASKGDSSYNSPLHF | TGTGCCAGCAAGGGGGACAGCTCCTATAATTCACCCCTCCACTTT | TRBV2 | . | TRBJ1-6 | TRBD1
CASSGSPYEQYF | TGTGCCAGCAGCGGGTCGCCCTACGAGCAGTACTTC | TRBV2 | once | TRBJ2-7 | .
CASTHSGGRFYNEQFF | TGTGCCAGCACCCATAGCGGGGGCCGATTCTACAATGAGCAGTTCTTC | TRBV5-8 | . | TRBJ2-1 | TRBD2
CASSDWAESSNQPQHF | TGTGCCAGCAGTGACTGGGCAGAATCTAGCAATCAGCCCCAGCATTTT | TRBV2 | . | TRBJ1-5 | .
CASSPWTGAMNTEAFF | TGTGCCAGCTCTCCCTGGACAGGGGCCATGAACACTGAAGCTTTCTTT | TRBV18 | . | TRBJ1-1 | TRBD1
CASSASGTASGGYTF | TGTGCCAGCAGCGCTTCCGGGACAGCATCTGGCGGCTACACCTTC | TRBV2 | once | TRBJ1-2 | TRBD1
CASSPGKVAGYEQYF | TGTGCCAGCAGTCCAGGGAAGGTAGCGGGCTACGAGCAGTACTTC | TRBV6-5 | . | TRBJ2-7 | TRBD2
CASSYKVRRNEQFF | TGTGCCAGCAGTTATAAGGTTCGGCGGAATGAGCAGTTCTTC | TRBV6-5 | . | TRBJ2-1 | .
CASSDDSHEQFF | TGTGCCAGCAGCGATGACAGCCATGAGCAGTTCTTC | TRBV9 | few | TRBJ2-1 | .
CASSEETARGYTF | TGTGCCAGCAGTGAAGAGACAGCCCGTGGCTACACCTTC | TRBV2 | . | TRBJ1-2 | .
CASSLEGGSTEAFF | TGTGCCAGCAGCTTAGAAGGGGGCTCTACTGAAGCTTTCTTT | TRBV7-9 | . | TRBJ1-1 | TRBD1
CASSSTGTEAFF | TGTGCCAGCAGCTCGACAGGCACTGAAGCTTTCTTT | TRBV2 | . | TRBJ1-1 | .
CASSFQRGGRTDTQYF | TGCGCCAGCAGCTTCCAGCGGGGGGGCAGGACAGATACGCAGTATTTT | TRBV5-1 | . | TRBJ2-3 | TRBD2
CASSPTGVGEAFF | TGTGCCAGCAGTCCAACAGGGGTGGGTGAAGCTTTCTTT | TRBV27 | . | TRBJ1-1 | TRBD1
CASSPTPTGNYGYTF | TGTGCCAGCTCACCGACTCCCACAGGCAACTATGGCTACACCTTC | TRBV18 | . | TRBJ1-2 | .
CASSLGTGRVSEQYF | TGTGCCAGCAGCCTCGGGACAGGGCGCGTCTCCGAGCAGTACTTC | TRBV11-3 | . | TRBJ2-7 | TRBD1
CASSVATSGRVPNEQFF | TGTGCCAGCAGCGTGGCCACTAGCGGGAGGGTTCCCAATGAGCAGTTCTTC | TRBV9 | . | TRBJ2-1 | TRBD2
CASSLFGGDRGPAGYTF | TGTGCCAGCAGCTTATTCGGTGGAGATAGGGGGCCGGCTGGCTACACCTTC | TRBV7-9 | . | TRBJ1-2 | TRBD1
CASSWESVTEAFF | TGCGCCAGCAGCTGGGAGTCGGTGACTGAAGCTTTCTTT | TRBV5-1 | . | TRBJ1-1 | .
CASSPPAPGFSTEAFF | TGTGCCAGCTCACCACCGGCCCCAGGGTTTTCCACTGAAGCTTTCTTT | TRBV18 | few | TRBJ1-1 | .
CASNRVSNQPQHF | TGTGCCAGTAACAGGGTTAGCAATCAGCCCCAGCATTTT | TRBV6-1 | . | TRBJ1-5 | .
CASSLVGGGAVYEQFF | TGTGCCAGCAGCTTAGTTGGCGGGGGGGCGGTATATGAGCAGTTCTTC | TRBV11-2 | . | TRBJ2-1 | TRBD2
CASSPGGANYGYTF | TGTGCCAGCAGCCCAGGGGGCGCGAACTATGGCTACACCTTC | TRBV4-2 | . | TRBJ1-2 | TRBD1
CASETDNGYTF | TGTGCCAGCGAGACAGATAATGGCTACACCTTC | TRBV6-1 | . | TRBJ1-2 | .
CAWSKTSYYNEQFF | TGTGCCTGGAGTAAAACTAGCTATTACAATGAGCAGTTCTTC | TRBV30 | once | TRBJ2-1 | .
CASSLAGGYYEQYF | TGTGCCAGCTCACTAGCGGGGGGTTACTACGAGCAGTACTTC | TRBV18 | . | TRBJ2-7 | TRBD2
CAWSVGRGAGFSNQPQHF | TGTGCCTGGAGTGTGGGCCGGGGGGCAGGTTTTAGCAATCAGCCCCAGCATTTT | TRBV30 | . | TRBJ1-5 | .
CASSTPWKENYGYTF | TGTGCCAGTAGTACACCTTGGAAGGAGAACTATGGCTACACCTTC | TRBV19 | . | TRBJ1-2 | .